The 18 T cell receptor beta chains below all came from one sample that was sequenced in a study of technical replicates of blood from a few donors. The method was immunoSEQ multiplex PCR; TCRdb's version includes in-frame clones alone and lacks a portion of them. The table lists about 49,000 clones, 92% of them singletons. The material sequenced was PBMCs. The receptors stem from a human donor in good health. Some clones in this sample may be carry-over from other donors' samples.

CDR3 loop: CASRRTGLDNSPLHF. The CDR3 region has the DNA TGTGCCAGCAGGCGAACAGGGCTGGATAATTCACCCCTCCACTTT. The genes are TRBV14 and TRBJ1-6; the D gene is possibly TRBD1 (6 bases). Germline lookup yields CDR1 SGHDN and CDR2 FVKESK. The CDR3 extends over 15 amino acids. V lost 6 bases and J lost 5, with 14 bases in between. Full variable domain (rest looked up from reference TRBV14 and TRBJ1-6): EAGVTQFPSHSVIEKGQTVTLRCDPISGHDNLYWYRRVMGKEIKFLLHFVKESKQDESGMPNNRFLAERTGGTYSTLKVQPAELEDSGVYFCASRRTGLDNSPLHFGNGTRLTVT.

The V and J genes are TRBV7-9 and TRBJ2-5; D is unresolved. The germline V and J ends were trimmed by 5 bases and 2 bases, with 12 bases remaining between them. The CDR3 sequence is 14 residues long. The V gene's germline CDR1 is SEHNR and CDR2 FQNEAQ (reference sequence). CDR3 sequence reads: CASSVATTQETQYF. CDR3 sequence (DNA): TGTGCCAGCAGCGTGGCCACAACGCAAGAGACCCAGTACTTC.

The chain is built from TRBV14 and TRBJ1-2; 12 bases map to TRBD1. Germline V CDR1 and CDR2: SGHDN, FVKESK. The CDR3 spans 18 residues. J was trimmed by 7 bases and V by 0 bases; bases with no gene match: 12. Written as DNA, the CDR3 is TGTGCCAGCAGCCAAGATTTGTTTGCGGGACAGGGGGCGTTTGGCTACACCTTC. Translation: CASSQDLFAGQGAFGYTF. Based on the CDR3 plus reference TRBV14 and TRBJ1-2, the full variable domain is EAGVTQFPSHSVIEKGQTVTLRCDPISGHDNLYWYRRVMGKEIKFLLHFVKESKQDESGMPNNRFLAERTGGTYSTLKVQPAELEDSGVYFCASSQDLFAGQGAFGYTFGSGTRLTVV.

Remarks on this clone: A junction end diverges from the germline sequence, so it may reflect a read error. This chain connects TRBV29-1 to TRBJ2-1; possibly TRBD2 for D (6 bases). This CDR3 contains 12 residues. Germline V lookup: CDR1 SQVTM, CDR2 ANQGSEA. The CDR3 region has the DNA TGCAGCGTTCGGGACTCCCACAATGAGCAGTTCTTC. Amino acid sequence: CSVRDSHNEQFF.

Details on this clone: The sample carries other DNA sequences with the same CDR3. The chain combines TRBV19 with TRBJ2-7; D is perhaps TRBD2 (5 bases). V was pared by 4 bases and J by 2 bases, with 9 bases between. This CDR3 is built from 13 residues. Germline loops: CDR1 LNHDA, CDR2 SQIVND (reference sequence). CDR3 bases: TGTGCCAGTAGTAATACCGGGGCCTACGAGCAGTACTTC. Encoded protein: CASSNTGAYEQYF.

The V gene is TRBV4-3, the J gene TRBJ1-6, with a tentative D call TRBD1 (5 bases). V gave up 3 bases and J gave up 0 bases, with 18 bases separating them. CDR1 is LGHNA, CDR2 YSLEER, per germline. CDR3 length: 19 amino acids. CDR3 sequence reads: CASSQAAARGSSYNSPLHF. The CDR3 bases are TGCGCCAGCAGCCAGGCTGCCGCCCGGGGGAGCTCCTATAATTCACCCCTCCACTTT.

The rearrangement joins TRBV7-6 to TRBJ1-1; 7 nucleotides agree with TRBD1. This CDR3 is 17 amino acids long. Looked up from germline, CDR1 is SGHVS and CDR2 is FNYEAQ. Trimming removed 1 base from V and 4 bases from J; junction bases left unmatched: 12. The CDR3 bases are TGTGCCAGCAGCTTAGAATTAGGGGGCGCGCATTCCACTGAAGCTTTCTTT. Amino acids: CASSLELGGAHSTEAFF. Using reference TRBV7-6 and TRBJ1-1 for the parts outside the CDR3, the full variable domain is GAGVSQSPRYKVTKRGQDVALRCDPISGHVSLYWYRQALGQGPEFLTYFNYEAQQDKSGLPNDRFSAERPEGSISTLTIQRTEQRDSAMYRCASSLELGGAHSTEAFFGQGTRLTVV.

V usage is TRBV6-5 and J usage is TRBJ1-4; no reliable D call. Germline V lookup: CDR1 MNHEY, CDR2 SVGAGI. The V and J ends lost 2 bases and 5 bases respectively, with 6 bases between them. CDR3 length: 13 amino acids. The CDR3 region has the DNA TGTGCCAGCAGTTACGTAGTGAATGAAAAACTGTTTTTT. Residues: CASSYVVNEKLFF.

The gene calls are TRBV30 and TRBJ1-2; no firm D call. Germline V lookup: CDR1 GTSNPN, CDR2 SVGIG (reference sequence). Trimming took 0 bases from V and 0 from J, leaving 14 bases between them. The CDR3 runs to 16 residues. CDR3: CAWSVRSLIANYGYTF. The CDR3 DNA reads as TGTGCCTGGAGTGTACGGTCACTGATAGCTAACTATGGCTACACCTTC.

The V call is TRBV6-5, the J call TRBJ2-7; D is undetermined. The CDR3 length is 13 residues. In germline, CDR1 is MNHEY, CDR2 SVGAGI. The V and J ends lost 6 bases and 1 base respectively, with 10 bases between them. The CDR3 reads CASRPHKSYEQYF. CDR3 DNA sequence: TGTGCCAGCAGACCCCACAAGTCCTACGAGCAGTACTTC.

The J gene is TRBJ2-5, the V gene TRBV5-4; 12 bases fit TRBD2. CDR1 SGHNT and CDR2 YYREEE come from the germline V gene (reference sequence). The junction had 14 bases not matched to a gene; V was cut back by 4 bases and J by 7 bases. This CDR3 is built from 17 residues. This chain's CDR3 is CASSPGGLAGTRGTQYF. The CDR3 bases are TGTGCCAGCAGCCCGGGCGGACTAGCGGGGACCCGTGGGACCCAGTACTTC.

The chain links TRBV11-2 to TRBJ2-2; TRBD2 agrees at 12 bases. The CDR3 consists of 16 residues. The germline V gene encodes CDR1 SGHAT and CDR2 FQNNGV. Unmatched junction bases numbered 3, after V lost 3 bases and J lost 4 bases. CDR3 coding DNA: TGTGCCAGCAGCTTCACTAGCGGGAGGACCACCGGGGAGCTGTTTTTT. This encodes CASSFTSGRTTGELFF.

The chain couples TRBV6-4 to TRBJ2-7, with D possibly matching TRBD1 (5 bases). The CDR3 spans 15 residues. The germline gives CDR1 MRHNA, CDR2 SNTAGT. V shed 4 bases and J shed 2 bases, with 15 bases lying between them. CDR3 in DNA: TGTGCCAGCAGTGTAAACAGGTACCCCCCCTACGAGCAGTACTTC. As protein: CASSVNRYPPYEQYF.

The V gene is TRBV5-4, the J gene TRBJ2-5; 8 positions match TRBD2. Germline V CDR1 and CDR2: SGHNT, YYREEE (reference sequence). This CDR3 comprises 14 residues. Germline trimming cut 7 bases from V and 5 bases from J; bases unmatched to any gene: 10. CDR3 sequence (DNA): TGTGCCAGCTGGGAGAGCGGGAGAAAGGAGACCCAGTACTTC. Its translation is CASWESGRKETQYF.

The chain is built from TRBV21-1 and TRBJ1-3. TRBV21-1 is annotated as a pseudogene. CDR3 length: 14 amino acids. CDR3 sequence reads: CASSKDYPGNTIYF. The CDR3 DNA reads TGTGCCAGCAGCAAAGACTACCCTGGAAACACCATATATTTT.

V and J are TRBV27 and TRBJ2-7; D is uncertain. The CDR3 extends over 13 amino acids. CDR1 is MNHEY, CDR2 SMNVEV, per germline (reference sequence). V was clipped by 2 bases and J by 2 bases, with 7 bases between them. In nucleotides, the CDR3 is TGTGCCAGCAGTTTAGGCCCTCCCTACGAGCAGTACTTC. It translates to CASSLGPPYEQYF.

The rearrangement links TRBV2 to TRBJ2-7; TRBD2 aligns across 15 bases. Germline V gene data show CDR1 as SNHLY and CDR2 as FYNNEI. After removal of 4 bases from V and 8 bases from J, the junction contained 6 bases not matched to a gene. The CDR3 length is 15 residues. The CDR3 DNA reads TGTGCCAGCAGTGGGACTAGCGGGAGGGGTACTAAGCAGTACTTC. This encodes CASSGTSGRGTKQYF.

CDR3 residues: CASSQRGGYTGELFF. The CDR3, as DNA: TGTGCCAGCAGTCAGCGGGGGGGATACACCGGGGAGCTGTTTTTT. The chain couples TRBV2 to TRBJ2-2; 10 bases match TRBD2. The ends lost 5 bases at V and 3 bases at J; junction bases unmatched: 3. The germline CDR1 and CDR2 sequences are SNHLY and FYNNEI. This CDR3 region has 15 residues.